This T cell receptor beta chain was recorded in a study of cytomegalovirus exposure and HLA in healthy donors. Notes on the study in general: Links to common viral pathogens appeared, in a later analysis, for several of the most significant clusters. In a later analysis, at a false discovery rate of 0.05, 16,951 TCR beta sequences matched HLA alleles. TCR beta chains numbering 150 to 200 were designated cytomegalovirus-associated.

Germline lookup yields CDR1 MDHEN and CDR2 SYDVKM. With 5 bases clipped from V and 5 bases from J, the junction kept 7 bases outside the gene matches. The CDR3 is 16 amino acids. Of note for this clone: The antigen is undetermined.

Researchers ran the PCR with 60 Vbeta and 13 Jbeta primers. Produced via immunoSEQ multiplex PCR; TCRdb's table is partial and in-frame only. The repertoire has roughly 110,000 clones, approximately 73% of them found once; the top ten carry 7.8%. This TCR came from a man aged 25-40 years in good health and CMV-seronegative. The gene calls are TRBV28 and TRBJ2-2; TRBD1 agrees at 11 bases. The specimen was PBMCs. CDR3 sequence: CASSKRGTGGTGELFF. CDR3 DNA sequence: TGTGCCAGCAGTAAACGGGGGACAGGGGGGACCGGGGAGCTGTTTTTT. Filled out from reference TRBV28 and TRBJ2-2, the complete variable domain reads DVKVTQSSRYLVKRTGEKVFLECVQDMDHENMFWYRQDPGLGLRLIYFSYDVKMKEKGDIPEGYSVSREKKERFSLILESASTNQTSMYLCASSKRGTGGTGELFFGEGSRLTVL.